This T cell receptor (beta chain) is drawn from a study of cytomegalovirus exposure and HLA in healthy donors. The CDR3 runs 16 residues. V lost 7 bases and J 0 bases, leaving 17 bases between the germline ends. Looked up from germline, CDR1 is SNHLY and CDR2 is FYNNEI. On this clone: Antigen: not known.

Whole-study findings and limits: Most TCR sequences were uncommon, yet certain public TCRs appeared in many donors.

The repertoire was sequenced with immunoSEQ multiplex PCR; TCRdb's copy has only in-frame clones and lacks some. Seen here are tens of thousands of clones, roughly 96% observed once, and the top ten hold over 2%. V is TRBV2 and J is TRBJ2-3; D is uncertain. The specimen sequenced was PBMCs. The clonotype comes from a man in his late teens or twenties in good health and CMV-seronegative. The CDR3 region has the DNA TGTGCCAGCATGGCCTCTTATCCATCTAGCACAGATACGCAGTATTTT. This encodes CASMASYPSSTDTQYF. The whole variable domain, remainder taken from reference TRBV2 and TRBJ2-3, is EPEVTQTPSHQVTQMGQEVILRCVPISNHLYFYWYRQILGQKVEFLVSFYNNEISEKSEIFDDQFSVERPDGSNFTLKIRSTKLEDSAMYFCASMASYPSSTDTQYFGPGTRLTVL.